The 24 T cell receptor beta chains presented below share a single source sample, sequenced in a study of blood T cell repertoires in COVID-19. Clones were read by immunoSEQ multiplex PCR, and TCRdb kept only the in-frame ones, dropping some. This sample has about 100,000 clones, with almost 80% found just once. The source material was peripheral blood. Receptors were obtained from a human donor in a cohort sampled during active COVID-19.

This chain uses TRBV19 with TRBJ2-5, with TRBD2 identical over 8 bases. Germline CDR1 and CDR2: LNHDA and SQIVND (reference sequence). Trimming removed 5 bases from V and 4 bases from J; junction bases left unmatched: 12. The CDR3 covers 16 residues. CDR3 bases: TGTGCCAGTAGTGCGCCCGGGACTAGGAGTCGAGAGACCCAGTACTTC. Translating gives CASSAPGTRSRETQYF.

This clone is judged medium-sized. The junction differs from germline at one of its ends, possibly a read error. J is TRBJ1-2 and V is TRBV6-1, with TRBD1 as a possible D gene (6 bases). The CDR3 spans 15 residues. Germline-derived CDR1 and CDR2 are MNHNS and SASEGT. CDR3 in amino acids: CASREGQQANYGYTF. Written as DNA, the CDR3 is TGTGCCAGCAGGGAAGGACAGCAAGCTAACTATGGCTACACCTTC.

CDR3 bases: TGTGCCAGCAGCCAAGAGGCGGGGGGGATAAATCAGCCCCAGCATTTT. Its protein product is CASSQEAGGINQPQHF. The J gene is TRBJ1-5, the V gene TRBV4-2; D might be TRBD1 (5 bases). Germline values: CDR1 LGHNA, CDR2 YNFKEQ. V dropped 0 bases and J dropped 4 bases, with 13 bases sitting between them. The CDR3 totals 16 residues.

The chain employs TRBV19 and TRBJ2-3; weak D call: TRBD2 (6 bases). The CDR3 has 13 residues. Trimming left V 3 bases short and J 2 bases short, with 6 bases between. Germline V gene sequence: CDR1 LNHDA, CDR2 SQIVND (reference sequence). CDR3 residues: CASSMRDTDTQYF. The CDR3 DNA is TGTGCCAGTAGTATGCGGGACACAGATACGCAGTATTTT.

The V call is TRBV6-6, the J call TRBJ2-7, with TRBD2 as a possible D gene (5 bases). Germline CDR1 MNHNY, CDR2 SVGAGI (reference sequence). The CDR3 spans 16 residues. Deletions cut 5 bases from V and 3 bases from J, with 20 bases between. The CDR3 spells CASSPKLVRLIYEQYF. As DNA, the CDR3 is TGTGCCAGCAGTCCGAAACTAGTGCGCCTGATCTACGAGCAGTACTTC.

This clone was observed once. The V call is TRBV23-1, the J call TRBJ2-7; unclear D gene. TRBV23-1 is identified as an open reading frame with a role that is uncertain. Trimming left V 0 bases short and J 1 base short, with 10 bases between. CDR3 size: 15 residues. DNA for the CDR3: TGCGCCAGCAGTCAATCGAGGCCCATTTCCTACGAGCAGTACTTC. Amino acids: CASSQSRPISYEQYF.

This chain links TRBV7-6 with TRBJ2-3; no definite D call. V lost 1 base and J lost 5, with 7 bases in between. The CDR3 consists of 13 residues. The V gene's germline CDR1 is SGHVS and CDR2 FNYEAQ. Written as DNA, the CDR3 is TGTGCCAGCAGCTTAGACATTGGAGATACGCAGTATTTT. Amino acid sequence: CASSLDIGDTQYF.

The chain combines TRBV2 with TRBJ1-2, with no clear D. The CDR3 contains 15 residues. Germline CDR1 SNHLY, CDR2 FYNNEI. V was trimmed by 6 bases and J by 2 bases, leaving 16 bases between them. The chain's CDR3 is CASRPDLGPNYGYTF. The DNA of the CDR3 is TGTGCCAGCAGACCCGACTTGGGTCCCAACTATGGCTACACCTTC. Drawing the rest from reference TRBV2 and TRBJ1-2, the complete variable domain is EPEVTQTPSHQVTQMGQEVILRCVPISNHLYFYWYRQILGQKVEFLVSFYNNEISEKSEIFDDQFSVERPDGSNFTLKIRSTKLEDSAMYFCASRPDLGPNYGYTFGSGTRLTVV.

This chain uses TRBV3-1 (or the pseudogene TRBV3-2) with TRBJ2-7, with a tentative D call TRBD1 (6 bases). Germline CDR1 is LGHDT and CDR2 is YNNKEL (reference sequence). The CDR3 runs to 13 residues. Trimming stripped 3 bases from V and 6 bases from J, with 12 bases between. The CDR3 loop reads CASSHPQGGEQYF. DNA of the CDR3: TGTGCCAGCAGCCACCCACAGGGCGGCGAGCAGTACTTC.

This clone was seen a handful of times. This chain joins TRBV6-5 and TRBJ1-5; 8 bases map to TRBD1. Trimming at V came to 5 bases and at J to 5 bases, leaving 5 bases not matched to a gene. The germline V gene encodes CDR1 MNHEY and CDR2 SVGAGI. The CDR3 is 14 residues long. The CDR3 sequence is CASSTNRGDQPQHF. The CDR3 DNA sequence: TGTGCCAGCAGTACTAACAGGGGGGATCAGCCCCAGCATTTT.

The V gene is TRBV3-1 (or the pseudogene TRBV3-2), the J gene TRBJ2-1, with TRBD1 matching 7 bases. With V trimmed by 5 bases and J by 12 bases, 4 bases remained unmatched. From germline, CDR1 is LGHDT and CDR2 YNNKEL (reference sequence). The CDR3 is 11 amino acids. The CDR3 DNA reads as TGTGCCAGCAGCGCACAGGGGTTGCAGTTCTTC. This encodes CASSAQGLQFF.

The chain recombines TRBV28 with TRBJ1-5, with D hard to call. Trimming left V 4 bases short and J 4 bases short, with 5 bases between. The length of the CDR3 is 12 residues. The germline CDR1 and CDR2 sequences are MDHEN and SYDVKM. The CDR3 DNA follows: TGTGCCAGCAGTTCAGGAAATCAGCCCCAGCATTTT. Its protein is CASSSGNQPQHF. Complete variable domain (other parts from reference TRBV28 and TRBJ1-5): DVKVTQSSRYLVKRTGEKVFLECVQDMDHENMFWYRQDPGLGLRLIYFSYDVKMKEKGDIPEGYSVSREKKERFSLILESASTNQTSMYLCASSSGNQPQHFGDGTRLSIL.

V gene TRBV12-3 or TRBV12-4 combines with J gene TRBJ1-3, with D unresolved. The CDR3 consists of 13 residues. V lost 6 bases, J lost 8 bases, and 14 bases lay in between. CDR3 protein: CASSLHAADTIYF. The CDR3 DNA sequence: TGTGCCAGCAGCCTTCACGCGGCGGACACCATATATTTT.

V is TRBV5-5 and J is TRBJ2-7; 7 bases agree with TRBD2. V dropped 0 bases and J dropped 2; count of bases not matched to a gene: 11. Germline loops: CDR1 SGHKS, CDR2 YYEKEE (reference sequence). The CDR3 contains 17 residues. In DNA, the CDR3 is TGTGCCAGCAGCTTGGACGTGTTGGCTAGCGGAACCTACGAGCAGTACTTC. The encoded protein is CASSLDVLASGTYEQYF.

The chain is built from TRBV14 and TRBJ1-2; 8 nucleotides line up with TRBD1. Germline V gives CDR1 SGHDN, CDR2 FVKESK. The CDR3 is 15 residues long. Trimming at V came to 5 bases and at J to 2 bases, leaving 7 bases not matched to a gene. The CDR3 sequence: CASSAPGQENYGYTF. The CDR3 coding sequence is TGTGCCAGCAGCGCCCCGGGACAGGAAAACTATGGCTACACCTTC. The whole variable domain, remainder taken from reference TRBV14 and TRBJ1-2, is EAGVTQFPSHSVIEKGQTVTLRCDPISGHDNLYWYRRVMGKEIKFLLHFVKESKQDESGMPNNRFLAERTGGTYSTLKVQPAELEDSGVYFCASSAPGQENYGYTFGSGTRLTVV.

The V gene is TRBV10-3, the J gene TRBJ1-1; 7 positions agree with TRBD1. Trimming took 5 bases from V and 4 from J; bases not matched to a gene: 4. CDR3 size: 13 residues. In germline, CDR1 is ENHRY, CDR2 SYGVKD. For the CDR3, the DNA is TGTGCCATCAGTCGTGAGGGGGCCACTGAAGCTTTCTTT. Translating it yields CAISREGATEAFF.

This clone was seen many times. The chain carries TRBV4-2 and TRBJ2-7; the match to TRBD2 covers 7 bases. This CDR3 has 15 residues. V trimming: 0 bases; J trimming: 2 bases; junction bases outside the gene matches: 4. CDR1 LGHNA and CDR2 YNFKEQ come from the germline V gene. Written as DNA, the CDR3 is TGTGCCAGCAGCCAAGATGGTGGGAGGGCCTACGAGCAGTACTTC. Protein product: CASSQDGGRAYEQYF.

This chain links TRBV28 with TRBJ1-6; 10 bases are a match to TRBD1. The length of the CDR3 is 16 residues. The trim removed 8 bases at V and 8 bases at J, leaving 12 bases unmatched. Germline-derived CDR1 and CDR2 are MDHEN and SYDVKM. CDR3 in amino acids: CASRKSRGTGDSPLHF. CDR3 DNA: TGTGCCAGCCGAAAATCGCGGGGGACAGGGGATTCACCCCTCCACTTT.

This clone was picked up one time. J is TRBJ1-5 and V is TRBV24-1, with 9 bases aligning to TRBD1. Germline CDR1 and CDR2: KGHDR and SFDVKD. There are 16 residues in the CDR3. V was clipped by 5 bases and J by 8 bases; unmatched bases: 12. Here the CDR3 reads CATSGMSGTGSEPQHF. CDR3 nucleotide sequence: TGTGCCACCAGTGGTATGAGTGGGACAGGGAGTGAGCCCCAGCATTTT.

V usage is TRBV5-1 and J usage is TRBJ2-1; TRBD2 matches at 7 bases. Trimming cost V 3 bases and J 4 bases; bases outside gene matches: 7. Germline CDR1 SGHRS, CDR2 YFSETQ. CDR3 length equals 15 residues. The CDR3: CASSSGPGGYNEQFF. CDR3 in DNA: TGCGCCAGCAGCTCGGGACCCGGGGGGTACAATGAGCAGTTCTTC. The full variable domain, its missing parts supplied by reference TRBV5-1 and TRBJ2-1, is KAGVTQTPRYLIKTRGQQVTLSCSPISGHRSVSWYQQTPGQGLQFLFEYFSETQRNKGNFPGRFSGRQFSNSRSEMNVSTLELGDSALYLCASSSGPGGYNEQFFGPGTRLTVL.

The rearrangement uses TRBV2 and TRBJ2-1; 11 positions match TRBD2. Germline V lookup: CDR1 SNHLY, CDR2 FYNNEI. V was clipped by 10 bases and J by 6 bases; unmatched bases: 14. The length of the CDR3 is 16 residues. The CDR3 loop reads CATLFGGTSGSNEQFF. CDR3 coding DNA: TGTGCCACGTTGTTTGGAGGAACTAGCGGGAGCAATGAGCAGTTCTTC.

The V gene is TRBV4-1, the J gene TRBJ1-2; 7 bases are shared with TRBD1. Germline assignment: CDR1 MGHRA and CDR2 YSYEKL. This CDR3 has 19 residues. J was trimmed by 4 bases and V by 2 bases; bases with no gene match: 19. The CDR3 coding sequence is TGCGCCAGCAGCCAATTGGGCAGGGGGAGGATGGAGGGACTCTATGGCTACACCTTC. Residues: CASSQLGRGRMEGLYGYTF.

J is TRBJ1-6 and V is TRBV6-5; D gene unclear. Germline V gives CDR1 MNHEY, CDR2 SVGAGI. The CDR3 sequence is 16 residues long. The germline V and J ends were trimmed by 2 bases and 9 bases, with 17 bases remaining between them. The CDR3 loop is CASSYQAGAGSSPLHF. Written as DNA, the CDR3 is TGTGCCAGCAGTTACCAAGCCGGAGCGGGGAGTTCACCCCTCCACTTT.

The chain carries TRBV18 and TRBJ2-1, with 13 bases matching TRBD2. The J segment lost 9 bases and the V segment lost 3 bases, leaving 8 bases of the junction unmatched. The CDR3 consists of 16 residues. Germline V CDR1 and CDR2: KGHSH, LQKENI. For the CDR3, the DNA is TGTGCCAGCTCACCTCCGGGACTAGCGGGGTCGGGTGAGCAGTTCTTC. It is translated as CASSPPGLAGSGEQFF.